The clone carrying this T cell receptor (beta chain) was seen only once. CDR3 length: 13 residues. Between the trimmed V and J ends, which lost 2 bases and 3 bases, there was a span of 7 bases. Germline assignment: CDR1 LGHDT and CDR2 YNNKEL (reference sequence). Random-hexamer reverse transcription was applied to roughly 0.45 to 1 ug RNA. The method of amplification for TCR beta CDR3 was immunoSEQ multiplex PCR, covering 54 Vbeta and 13 Jbeta. MiXCR, applied by TCRdb to the immunoSEQ multiplex PCR reads, yields one record per CDR3 protein. The sample contains 100,000 or so distinct CDR3 sequences, nearly 97% of which appear only once. This sample is drawn from a study of CD8 T cells in Susac syndrome.

The chain recombines TRBV3-1 with TRBJ1-2, with a tentative D call TRBD1 (6 bases). The TCR was taken from a human donor with Susac syndrome. The sequenced sample consisted of CD8+ T cells from PBMCs. CDR3 bases: TGTGCCAGCAGCCAAAGGACAGACTATGGCTACACCTTC. It specifies CASSQRTDYGYTF. Together with reference TRBV3-1 and TRBJ1-2, the CDR3 gives the full variable domain: DTAVSQTPKYLVTQMGNDKSIKCEQNLGHDTMYWYKQDSKKFLKIMFSYNNKELIINETVPNRFSPKSPDKAHLNLHINSLELGDSAVYFCASSQRTDYGYTFGSGTRLTVV.